This T cell receptor beta chain was identified in a study of T cell responses to AZD1222 COVID-19 vaccine. General study results and limits: In the spike-specific TCR repertoire, nearly half reportedly target unmutated variant regions. Vaccine-associated CD4 TCRs spanned spike, dominant at 160-218 and 743-854.

Germline loops: CDR1 SQVTM, CDR2 ANQGSEA. The CDR3 covers 13 residues. V dropped 4 bases and J dropped 6 bases, with 15 bases sitting between them. With regard to this clone: Its antigen remains unidentified.

Clones were read by immunoSEQ multiplex PCR, and TCRdb kept only the in-frame ones, dropping some. The profile shows 150,000 or so clones, 80% to 90% of them singletons. This chain connects TRBV29-1 to TRBJ1-1; the D gene is possibly TRBD1 (5 bases). The sequence was collected from an adult in good health. The sequenced sample was peripheral blood, obtained on day 0 of AZD1222 vaccination. CDR3 sequence (DNA): TGCAGCGTTGCTTTTCTGAGGGGTTCTGAAGCTTTCTTT. It yields the protein CSVAFLRGSEAFF.